Sequencing of this TCR beta chain was carried out in a study of T cell changes during pregnancy in multiple sclerosis. This CDR3 has 16 residues. Germline CDR1 is SEHNR and CDR2 is FQNEAQ (reference sequence). Points on this clone: The junction shows a germline mismatch at one end, possibly a read error.

TCRdb's table, derived via immunoSEQ multiplex PCR, lists solely in-frame clones and lacks some. Of around 130,000 clones in the sample, roughly 97% were seen once. The rearrangement joins TRBV7-9 to TRBJ2-2; the match to TRBD2 covers 9 bases. This TCR derives from a female donor with multiple sclerosis, enrolled in a pregnancy study. The specimen was peripheral blood, collected after pregnancy. In nucleotides, the CDR3 is TGTGCCAGCAGCGTAGCTAGCGGGATGGGCACCGGGGAGCTGTTTTTT. This gives the protein CASSVASGMGTGELFF.